One sample yielded the 26 T cell receptor beta chains listed below, sequenced in a study of cytomegalovirus exposure and HLA in healthy donors. Profiling relied on immunoSEQ multiplex PCR, and the TCRdb table lists in-frame clones only, not all of them. This table holds some 170,000 clones, around 86% found once. The sequencing sample was made of PBMCs. Every receptor here comes from a man in his thirties or forties in good health and CMV-seropositive.

The chain recombines TRBV4-3 with TRBJ1-1; D is undetermined. This CDR3 is 16 amino acids long. The germline V gene encodes CDR1 LGHNA and CDR2 YSLEER. V shed 0 bases and J shed 1 base, with 12 bases lying between them. The CDR3 region is CASSQDISRKNTEAFF. The CDR3 nucleotides read TGCGCCAGCAGCCAAGATATCAGCAGGAAGAACACTGAAGCTTTCTTT.

The genes are TRBV30 and TRBJ1-2; D remains ambiguous. CDR3 length: 12 amino acids. CDR1 and CDR2 from the germline V gene are GTSNPN and SVGIG (reference sequence). Trimming pared 4 bases from V and 4 bases from J, leaving 10 bases between. Written as DNA, the CDR3 is TGTGCCTGGATGGGGAGGTTCTATGGCTACACCTTC. Protein sequence: CAWMGRFYGYTF. Full variable domain (remainder filled in from reference TRBV30 and TRBJ1-2): SQTIHQWPATLVQPVGSPLSLECTVEGTSNPNLYWYRQAAGRGLQLLFYSVGIGQISSEVPQNLSASRPQDRQFILSSKKLLLSDSGFYLCAWMGRFYGYTFGSGTRLTVV.

V and J are TRBV27 and TRBJ2-7; TRBD1 or TRBD2 may be the D gene (7 bases each). The CDR3 runs 17 residues. Germline V gives CDR1 MNHEY, CDR2 SMNVEV (reference sequence). Trimming cost V 2 bases and J 0 bases, with 17 bases left between them. The CDR3 here is CASSLKGAGVGSYEQYF. The CDR3 DNA sequence: TGTGCCAGCAGTTTAAAGGGGGCGGGAGTAGGCTCCTACGAGCAGTACTTC.

The rearrangement joins TRBV5-4 to TRBJ2-1, with 9 bases aligning to TRBD1. Germline V lookup: CDR1 SGHNT, CDR2 YYREEE (reference sequence). The CDR3 is made up of 16 amino acids. The J segment lost 2 bases and the V segment lost 3 bases, leaving 6 bases of the junction unmatched. The CDR3: CASSYPDRGPYNEQFF. The DNA for the CDR3 is TGTGCCAGCAGCTACCCGGACAGGGGCCCCTACAATGAGCAGTTCTTC.

The V call is TRBV19, the J call TRBJ2-5, with no clear D. CDR1 LNHDA and CDR2 SQIVND come from the germline V gene (reference sequence). V was pared by 5 bases and J by 5 bases, with 6 bases between. The CDR3 sequence is 11 residues long. Here the CDR3 reads CASSQRETQYF. The DNA for the CDR3 is TGTGCCAGTAGTCAAAGGGAGACCCAGTACTTC.

The V call is TRBV7-3, the J call TRBJ2-5, with 8 nucleotides matching TRBD2. Germline lookup yields CDR1 SGHTA and CDR2 FQGTGA. The CDR3 covers 14 residues. V gave up 5 bases and J gave up 5 bases; unmatched junction bases: 7. CDR3 nucleotide sequence: TGTGCCAGCAGCCCCCGGGGGACTAGGGAGACCCAGTACTTC. Translating gives CASSPRGTRETQYF.

This chain uses TRBV5-1 with TRBJ2-7; weak D call: TRBD2 (7 bases). The CDR3 is 15 residues long. Germline-derived CDR1 and CDR2 are SGHRS and YFSETQ. V gave up 6 bases and J gave up 4 bases, with 20 bases separating them. CDR3 amino acids: CASTILGGASYEQYF. DNA of the CDR3: TGCGCCAGCACCATCTTGGGGGGGGCATCGTACGAGCAGTACTTC.

The V gene is TRBV6-5, the J gene TRBJ1-4, with D unclear. Germline CDR1 MNHEY, CDR2 SVGAGI. Trimming left V 6 bases short and J 0 bases short, with 8 bases between. CDR3 size: 14 residues. This CDR3 is CASSISTTNEKLFF. The CDR3 coding sequence is TGTGCCAGCAGCATCAGCACAACTAATGAAAAACTGTTTTTT.

The V call is TRBV7-3, the J call TRBJ2-7, with 7 nucleotides matching TRBD1. There are 15 residues in the CDR3. Per germline, CDR1 SGHTA and CDR2 FQGTGA. Germline trimming cut 4 bases from V and 0 bases from J; bases unmatched to any gene: 6. CDR3 residues: CASSSRQGPSYEQYF. The CDR3 DNA sequence: TGTGCCAGCAGCTCGCGACAGGGTCCCTCCTACGAGCAGTACTTC. The variable domain in full, completed from reference TRBV7-3 and TRBJ2-7, reads GAGVSQTPSNKVTEKGKYVELRCDPISGHTALYWYRQSLGQGPEFLIYFQGTGAADDSGLPNDRFFAVRPEGSVSTLKIQRTERGDSAVYLCASSSRQGPSYEQYFGPGTRLTVT.

This chain connects TRBV7-9 to TRBJ1-2, with D uncertain. There are 13 residues in the CDR3. CDR1 and CDR2 from the germline V gene are SEHNR and FQNEAQ (reference sequence). Trimming took 3 bases from V and 5 from J, leaving 10 bases between them. The CDR3 DNA follows: TGTGCCAGCAGCTTTAACGATGGGTATGGCTACACCTTC. As protein: CASSFNDGYGYTF.

This chain links TRBV30 with TRBJ1-6, with D possibly TRBD1 on 5 matching bases. This CDR3 has 12 amino acids. Germline lookup yields CDR1 GTSNPN and CDR2 SVGIG (reference sequence). Trimming took off 3 bases at V and 8 bases at J, with 8 bases between the two ends. CDR3 sequence reads: CAWRRGDSPLHF. CDR3 nucleotides: TGTGCCTGGAGGAGGGGCGATTCACCCCTCCACTTT.

The chain is built from TRBV6-5 and TRBJ2-1, with TRBD2 matching over 9 bases. Germline CDR1 is MNHEY and CDR2 is SVGAGI. J was trimmed by 7 bases and V by 5 bases; bases with no gene match: 6. The CDR3 spans 14 residues. The CDR3 DNA reads as TGTGCCAGCAGTCAAGGGACTAGCTATAATGAGCAGTTCTTC. Translated: CASSQGTSYNEQFF.

The genes are TRBV5-1 and TRBJ2-7; D unclear. V was trimmed by 3 bases and J by 3 bases, leaving 16 bases between them. The germline V gene has CDR1 SGHRS and CDR2 YFSETQ. This CDR3 comprises 15 residues. This CDR3 reads CASSSSLGSRYEQYF. The CDR3 DNA reads as TGCGCCAGCAGCTCCTCCTTGGGTAGCCGCTACGAGCAGTACTTC.

The chain uses TRBV14 and TRBJ2-7; 7 bases agree with TRBD1. Germline loops: CDR1 SGHDN, CDR2 FVKESK. The CDR3 is 15 amino acids. J lost 4 bases, V lost 3 bases, and 9 bases had no gene match. The CDR3 spells CASSQGQLNLYEQYF. Written as DNA, the CDR3 is TGTGCCAGCAGCCAGGGACAGTTAAACCTTTACGAGCAGTACTTC.

V is TRBV6-6 and J is TRBJ2-2; weak D call: TRBD2 (7 bases). Germline CDR1 is MNHNY and CDR2 is SVGAGI (reference sequence). Trimming cost V 10 bases and J 0 bases, with 9 bases left between them. The CDR3 covers 13 residues. The DNA for the CDR3 is TGTGCCATAGGGGGGGCGAACACCGGGGAGCTGTTTTTT. Translation: CAIGGANTGELFF.

The gene calls are TRBV5-1 and TRBJ1-3; TRBD1 aligns across 8 bases. Unmatched junction bases numbered 8, after V lost 5 bases and J lost 4 bases. The V gene's germline CDR1 is SGHRS and CDR2 YFSETQ. The CDR3 consists of 15 residues. This CDR3 is CASRAGGGRGNTIYF. As DNA, the CDR3 is TGCGCCAGCAGAGCAGGGGGCGGCCGAGGAAACACCATATATTTT.

V gene TRBV29-1 combines with J gene TRBJ1-2, with 8 bases aligning to TRBD1. V was pared by 5 bases and J by 3 bases, with 11 bases of the junction left unmatched. Per germline, CDR1 SQVTM and CDR2 ANQGSEA. The CDR3 has 15 amino acids. The CDR3 region is CSVTDRGTFYYGYTF. In DNA form, the CDR3 reads TGCAGCGTTACCGACAGGGGCACATTTTACTATGGCTACACCTTC.

The chain combines TRBV5-6 with TRBJ1-5; the match to TRBD1 covers 7 bases. Looked up from germline, CDR1 is SGHDT and CDR2 is YYEEEE. The V segment lost 1 base and the J segment 1 base; nucleotides outside the gene matches: 2. The CDR3 is 15 amino acids. CDR3 protein: CASSLRGPSNQPQHF. The DNA of the CDR3 is TGTGCCAGCAGCTTGAGGGGGCCGAGCAATCAGCCCCAGCATTTT.

The chain is built from TRBV29-1 and TRBJ1-4; D perhaps matches TRBD1 (5 bases). V was trimmed by 2 bases and J by 12 bases, leaving 7 bases between them. The CDR3 is made up of 10 amino acids. Germline loops: CDR1 SQVTM, CDR2 ANQGSEA. The CDR3: CSVEWGELFF. The CDR3 DNA reads TGCAGCGTTGAATGGGGGGAACTGTTTTTT.

V usage is TRBV7-7 and J usage is TRBJ1-2, with D maybe TRBD1 (5 bases). Trimming removed 5 bases from V and 6 bases from J, with 22 bases in between. Germline loops: CDR1 SSHAT, CDR2 FNYEAQ (reference sequence). There are 16 residues in the CDR3. CDR3 sequence reads: CASSPGAEPFWNGYTF. CDR3 in DNA: TGTGCCAGCAGCCCCGGGGCAGAGCCATTTTGGAATGGCTACACCTTC.

The rearrangement joins TRBV7-8 to TRBJ1-5; D ambiguous. The V and J ends lost 0 bases and 9 bases respectively, with 9 bases between them. The CDR3 length is 13 residues. Looked up from germline, CDR1 is SGHVS and CDR2 is FQNEAQ. The CDR3 is CASSLARAAPQHF. The CDR3 nucleotides are TGTGCCAGCAGCTTAGCGAGAGCTGCGCCCCAGCATTTT. The full variable domain, its missing parts supplied by reference TRBV7-8 and TRBJ1-5, is GAGVSQSPRYKVAKRGQDVALRCDPISGHVSLFWYQQALGQGPEFLTYFQNEAQLDKSGLPSDRFFAERPEGSVSTLKIQRTQQEDSAVYLCASSLARAAPQHFGDGTRLSIL.

The rearrangement joins TRBV11-1 to TRBJ2-5; TRBD1 is a possible D gene (5 bases). Germline lookup yields CDR1 SGHAT and CDR2 FQDESV (reference sequence). Trimming took 3 bases from V and 3 from J, leaving 11 bases between them. CDR3 length: 14 residues. The CDR3 sequence is CASSFHVREETQYF. For the CDR3, the DNA is TGTGCCAGCAGCTTTCACGTCAGGGAAGAGACCCAGTACTTC.

J is TRBJ2-3 and V is TRBV30; D is perhaps TRBD2 (5 bases). The CDR3 has 12 amino acids. V lost 0 bases and J 6 bases, leaving 7 bases between the germline ends. In germline, CDR1 is GTSNPN, CDR2 SVGIG (reference sequence). In DNA, the CDR3 is TGTGCCTGGAGTGTCGGGGTGGATACGCAGTATTTT. It is translated as CAWSVGVDTQYF. Variable domain in full (rest from reference TRBV30 and TRBJ2-3): SQTIHQWPATLVQPVGSPLSLECTVEGTSNPNLYWYRQAAGRGLQLLFYSVGIGQISSEVPQNLSASRPQDRQFILSSKKLLLSDSGFYLCAWSVGVDTQYFGPGTRLTVL.

V is TRBV4-1 and J is TRBJ1-2, with no clear D. With 1 base removed from V and 7 bases from J, the gap between germline ends came to 19 bases. CDR3 length: 16 amino acids. Germline loops: CDR1 MGHRA, CDR2 YSYEKL. CDR3 region: CASSQGQGDKTAGYTF. For the CDR3, the DNA is TGCGCCAGCAGCCAAGGACAAGGAGACAAGACCGCTGGCTACACCTTC.

The chain combines TRBV30 with TRBJ1-2; no definite D call. The length of the CDR3 is 12 residues. Germline CDR1 reads GTSNPN; CDR2 reads SVGIG (reference sequence). V lost 0 bases and J 6 bases, leaving 8 bases between the germline ends. In DNA, the CDR3 is TGTGCCTGGAGTGTAAGTCACGATGGCTACACCTTC. It is translated as CAWSVSHDGYTF.

This clone was observed a single time. V is TRBV7-2 and J is TRBJ1-2; TRBD1 might be the D (6 bases). This CDR3 contains 13 residues. Germline lookup yields CDR1 SGHTA and CDR2 FQGNSA. V lost 7 bases and J lost 8, with 17 bases in between. CDR3 nucleotides: TGTGCCAGCAAACCTCAGGGGCAAACGGGCTACACCTTC. The encoded protein is CASKPQGQTGYTF.